A single sample gave rise to the 22 T cell receptor beta chains below, sequenced in a study of blood T cell repertoires in COVID-19. Produced via immunoSEQ multiplex PCR; TCRdb's table is partial and in-frame only. The data contain more than 25,000 clones, 94% of them singletons. The sample comprised peripheral blood. Receptors were obtained from a human donor with active COVID-19. The donor label of this sample is uncertain.

This chain links TRBV2 with TRBJ2-7; TRBD2 agrees at 11 bases. Trimming cost V 6 bases and J 2 bases; bases outside gene matches: 24. CDR1 SNHLY and CDR2 FYNNEI come from the germline V gene. This CDR3 is 21 amino acids long. CDR3 protein: CASRSLVTKVLTSGATYEQYF. Written as DNA, the CDR3 is TGTGCCAGCAGATCACTCGTGACTAAGGTGTTGACTAGCGGGGCCACCTACGAGCAGTACTTC.

This clone was detected only once. The V and J genes are TRBV10-2 and TRBJ1-5; 8 nucleotides agree with TRBD1. With V trimmed by 3 bases and J by 7 bases, 11 bases remained unmatched. CDR3 length: 16 residues. The germline gives CDR1 WSHSY, CDR2 SAAADI. CDR3 bases: TGCGCCAGCAGTGAATACTGGCAGGGGGCCGCCCAGCCCCAGCATTTT. Translation gives CASSEYWQGAAQPQHF.

This clone is a singleton in its sample. The chain links TRBV6-2 or TRBV6-3 to TRBJ2-6; 7 nucleotides align to TRBD2. This CDR3 spans 17 amino acids. Looked up from germline, CDR1 is MNHEY and CDR2 is SVGEGT. The junction had 6 bases not matched to a gene; V was cut back by 4 bases and J by 0 bases. The CDR3, as DNA: TGTGCCAGCAGTTGGCGGGGGAAGAGCTCTGGGGCCAACGTCCTGACTTTC. It translates to CASSWRGKSSGANVLTF.

The rearrangement uses TRBV4-2 and TRBJ2-7; TRBD2 matches at 9 bases. The CDR3 has 16 residues. From germline, CDR1 is LGHNA and CDR2 YNFKEQ. Unmatched junction bases numbered 8, after V lost 1 base and J lost 4 bases. CDR3 loop: CASSQVLAGERYEQYF. The CDR3, as DNA: TGTGCCAGCAGCCAAGTGTTAGCGGGAGAGAGGTACGAGCAGTACTTC.

The chain carries TRBV27 and TRBJ2-7, with 7 bases that match TRBD2. V shed 3 bases, J shed 6 bases, and the junction held 20 bases outside the gene matches. The CDR3 loop spans 18 amino acids. The germline V gene has CDR1 MNHEY and CDR2 SMNVEV (reference sequence). The CDR3 loop reads CASSFRYRGGRLIGEQYF. CDR3 in DNA: TGTGCCAGCAGTTTTAGGTACCGGGGCGGGAGATTAATAGGCGAGCAGTACTTC.

The chain couples TRBV4-1 to TRBJ1-1; 8 positions agree with TRBD1. Trimming at V came to 5 bases and at J to 4 bases, leaving 9 bases not matched to a gene. The CDR3 totals 15 residues. Germline V gene lookup returns CDR1 MGHRA and CDR2 YSYEKL. CDR3 loop: CASSTIGQGPTEAFF. DNA of the CDR3: TGCGCCAGCAGCACCATCGGACAGGGCCCCACTGAAGCTTTCTTT.

The chain has TRBV6-2 or TRBV6-3 and TRBJ2-7; TRBD2 agrees at 7 bases. The V and J ends lost 0 bases and 1 base, in that order; junction bases with no gene match: 15. Per the germline V gene, CDR1 is MNHEY and CDR2 is SVGEGT. The CDR3 sequence is 19 residues long. The CDR3 is CASSYSTPDSSGLSYEQYF. Here the CDR3 DNA reads TGTGCCAGCAGTTACTCGACCCCCGACTCTAGCGGACTATCCTACGAGCAGTACTTC.

V gene TRBV5-5 combines with J gene TRBJ2-1; 7 nucleotides agree with TRBD1. Germline CDR1 is SGHKS and CDR2 is YYEKEE (reference sequence). Unmatched junction bases numbered 7, after V lost 0 bases and J lost 7 bases. CDR3 length: 15 amino acids. CDR3 nucleotide sequence: TGTGCCAGCAGCTTGGGGCAGGGGGTTAAAAATGAGCAGTTCTTC. Amino acid sequence: CASSLGQGVKNEQFF.

The CDR3 loop reads CASSYERGHYTF. In nucleotides, the CDR3 is TGTGCCAGCAGTTACGAGCGGGGGCACTACACCTTC. This chain links TRBV6-5 with TRBJ1-2; weak D call: TRBD1 (6 bases). The CDR3 loop spans 12 amino acids. In germline, CDR1 is MNHEY, CDR2 SVGAGI. Trimming removed 2 bases from V and 10 bases from J, with 11 bases in between.

V and J are TRBV7-9 and TRBJ1-2; tentatively, D is TRBD1 (6 bases). V was clipped by 6 bases and J by 6 bases, with 17 bases between them. The CDR3 consists of 14 residues. Germline V gene lookup returns CDR1 SEHNR and CDR2 FQNEAQ (reference sequence). CDR3 in DNA: TGTGCCAGCAGTATAGGGTCGGCAGGGGATGGCTACACCTTC. It yields the protein CASSIGSAGDGYTF.

The J gene is TRBJ1-2, the V gene TRBV4-1; 11 bases are a match to TRBD1. From germline, CDR1 is MGHRA and CDR2 YSYEKL. V dropped 1 base and J dropped 8; count of bases not matched to a gene: 9. The CDR3 covers 16 residues. The CDR3 is CASSQAGTGGLGGYTF. CDR3 coding DNA: TGCGCCAGCAGCCAAGCGGGGACAGGGGGACTCGGCGGCTACACCTTC.

The chain recombines TRBV24-1 with TRBJ1-5; D unclear. The CDR3 runs to 15 residues. Trimming left V 4 bases short and J 7 bases short, with 16 bases between. CDR1 and CDR2 from the germline V gene are KGHDR and SFDVKD. CDR3 in DNA: TGTGCCACCAGTGAAAATAGGTACAGCGGCCAGCCCCAGCATTTT. It encodes CATSENRYSGQPQHF.

The rearrangement uses TRBV20-1 and TRBJ1-2; D not resolved. V gave up 1 base and J gave up 5 bases, with 5 bases separating them. Germline V gene sequence: CDR1 DFQATT, CDR2 SNEGSKA (reference sequence). CDR3 size: 11 residues. The DNA for the CDR3 is TGCAGTGCTAGAGGAGGTTATGGCTACACCTTC. This codes for CSARGGYGYTF.

The chain combines TRBV28 with TRBJ2-3, with 7 bases lining up with TRBD1. Looked up from germline, CDR1 is MDHEN and CDR2 is SYDVKM. CDR3 length: 13 amino acids. Trimming took 5 bases from V and 6 from J; bases not matched to a gene: 5. CDR3 coding DNA: TGTGCCAGCAGTACACAGGGGCGGGATACGCAGTATTTT. Amino acid sequence: CASSTQGRDTQYF.

The chain carries TRBV5-1 and TRBJ2-5, with D tentatively TRBD1 (6 bases). V lost 4 bases to trimming and J lost 2 bases, with 12 bases between them. Germline CDR1 is SGHRS and CDR2 is YFSETQ. CDR3 size: 14 residues. The CDR3 sequence: CASSRGTQQETQYF. The CDR3 region has the DNA TGCGCCAGCAGCCGTGGGACACAGCAAGAGACCCAGTACTTC.

The V and J genes are TRBV7-8 and TRBJ2-7, with TRBD2 identical over 12 bases. The CDR3 has 16 amino acids. Unmatched junction bases numbered 6, after V lost 4 bases and J lost 2 bases. The germline CDR1 and CDR2 sequences are SGHVS and FQNEAQ. The DNA of the CDR3 is TGTGCCAGCAGCTCTGGACTAGCGGGGTCTCCCTACGAGCAGTACTTC. Residues: CASSSGLAGSPYEQYF.

For the CDR3, the DNA is TGTGCCTGGAGTCCCCGGGACAGGCCGCCTGAAAAACTGTTTTTT. It encodes CAWSPRDRPPEKLFF. The rearrangement links TRBV30 to TRBJ1-4, with 8 nucleotides matching TRBD1. This CDR3 is 15 amino acids long. Germline CDR1 and CDR2: GTSNPN and SVGIG (reference sequence). The V and J ends lost 2 bases and 7 bases, in that order; junction bases with no gene match: 9.

The rearrangement joins TRBV28 to TRBJ1-5; no definite D call. V shed 3 bases and J shed 1 base, with 10 bases lying between them. The germline V gene encodes CDR1 MDHEN and CDR2 SYDVKM. The CDR3 runs 15 residues. This CDR3 reads CASSFGVKSNQPQHF. CDR3 DNA: TGTGCCAGCAGTTTCGGAGTGAAGAGCAATCAGCCCCAGCATTTT.

The DNA for the CDR3 is TGTGCCAGCAGTAACATACAGGGTAAAAGGACTGAAGCTTTCTTT. This translates into CASSNIQGKRTEAFF. V and J are TRBV6-6 and TRBJ1-1; a possible D gene is TRBD1 (6 bases). V shed 5 bases and J shed 5 bases, with 18 bases lying between them. In germline, CDR1 is MNHNY, CDR2 SVGAGI (reference sequence). CDR3 length: 15 amino acids.

The J gene is TRBJ2-4, the V gene TRBV5-1; TRBD1 aligns across 9 bases. The CDR3 is 17 amino acids. Germline V lookup: CDR1 SGHRS, CDR2 YFSETQ. V was clipped by 4 bases and J by 4 bases; unmatched bases: 12. In DNA, the CDR3 is TGCGCCAGCAGCCCCCGATTCCCTGGACAGGGGAAAAACATTCAGTACTTC. This sequence encodes CASSPRFPGQGKNIQYF.

This chain links TRBV2 with TRBJ1-1, with 10 bases fitting TRBD1. The CDR3 consists of 16 residues. CDR1 is SNHLY and CDR2 is FYNNEI in the germline V gene. V lost 1 base to trimming and J lost 9 bases; unmatched junction nucleotides: 11. CDR3 in DNA: TGTGCCAGCAGTGAAGGGGGGACAGGGGTCTCGTATAAAGCTTTCTTT. Amino acid sequence: CASSEGGTGVSYKAFF.

This sequence joins TRBV6-6 and TRBJ2-7; D may be TRBD2 (5 bases). V shed 0 bases and J shed 6 bases, with 15 bases lying between them. The germline gives CDR1 MNHNY, CDR2 SVGAGI (reference sequence). This CDR3 is 15 amino acids long. The CDR3 loop is CASSYSSPQGGEQYF. Here the CDR3 DNA reads TGTGCCAGCAGTTACTCGAGTCCGCAAGGAGGCGAGCAGTACTTC.